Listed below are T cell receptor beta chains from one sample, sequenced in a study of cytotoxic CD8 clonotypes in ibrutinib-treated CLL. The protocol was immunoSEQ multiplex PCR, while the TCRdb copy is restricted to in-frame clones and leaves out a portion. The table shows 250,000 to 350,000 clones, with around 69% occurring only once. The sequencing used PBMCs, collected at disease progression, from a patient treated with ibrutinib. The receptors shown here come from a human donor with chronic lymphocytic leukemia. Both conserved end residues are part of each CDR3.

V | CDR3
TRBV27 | CASSFGTSGRSEQFF
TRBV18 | CASSSTGANTEAFF
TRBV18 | CASSPLGRTRTGFDNEQFF
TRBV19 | CASRRELNQPQHF
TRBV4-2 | CASSHRQGNTGELFF
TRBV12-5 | CASGFGGENQPQHF
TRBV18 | CASSAYTDTQYF
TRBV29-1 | CSVGDRDALFF
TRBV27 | CASSLLGYRAEETQYF
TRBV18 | CASSPLGNEQFF